These 8 T cell receptor beta chains originate from one sample sequenced in a study of cytotoxic CD8 clonotypes in ibrutinib-treated CLL. Sequencing was performed with immunoSEQ multiplex PCR; in TCRdb, only in-frame clones are kept and a portion is missing. Found here are about 80,000 clones, about four fifths of them singletons; the top ten hold nearly 5%. This specimen consisted of PBMCs, obtained after 12 months of ibrutinib treatment. The receptors shown here come from a human donor with chronic lymphocytic leukemia.

The rearrangement joins TRBV5-8 to TRBJ2-3, with 7 nucleotides matching TRBD2. V dropped 4 bases and J dropped 10; count of bases not matched to a gene: 9. The CDR3 runs to 13 residues. Germline CDR1 reads SGHTS; CDR2 reads YDEGEE. The CDR3 DNA is TGTGCCAGCAGCCCGGGGGTGGCGGGAGCGCAGTATTTT. This translates into CASSPGVAGAQYF. The complete variable domain, with remaining parts taken from reference TRBV5-8 and TRBJ2-3, reads EAGVTQSPTHLIKTRGQQATLRCSPISGHTSVYWYQQALGLGLQFLLWYDEGEERNRGNFPPRFSGRQFPNYSSELNVNALELEDSALYLCASSPGVAGAQYFGPGTRLTVL.

The chain has TRBV6-1 and TRBJ2-7, with D unresolved. With 5 bases removed from V and 3 bases from J, the gap between germline ends came to 5 bases. Germline V gene sequence: CDR1 MNHNS, CDR2 SASEGT. This CDR3 contains 11 residues. CDR3 bases: TGTGCCAGCAGTCAATTCTACGAGCAGTACTTC. Protein: CASSQFYEQYF.

This clone occurred once. The chain joins TRBV7-2 to TRBJ1-2; 10 bases are a match to TRBD1. Losses at the gene ends were 5 bases for V and 2 bases for J; bases not matched to a gene: 5. The CDR3 loop spans 15 amino acids. Germline CDR1 is SGHTA and CDR2 is FQGNSA. The CDR3 spells CASSPRTGGNYGYTF. CDR3 DNA sequence: TGTGCCAGCAGCCCCCGGACAGGGGGGAACTATGGCTACACCTTC.

The chain links TRBV7-3 to TRBJ1-1; D unresolved. From germline, CDR1 is SGHTA and CDR2 FQGTGA. Trimming left V 2 bases short and J 1 base short, with 5 bases between. The CDR3 is 13 residues long. DNA for the CDR3: TGTGCCAGCAGCTTATGGGCGAACACTGAAGCTTTCTTT. Amino acid sequence: CASSLWANTEAFF.

The V call is TRBV7-2, the J call TRBJ2-2, with TRBD1 matching over 7 bases. This CDR3 spans 16 amino acids. V was clipped by 4 bases and J by 0 bases; unmatched bases: 5. Germline CDR1 SGHTA, CDR2 FQGNSA. The CDR3 protein is CASSWDRPSNTGELFF. CDR3 in DNA: TGTGCCAGCAGCTGGGACAGACCCTCGAACACCGGGGAGCTGTTTTTT.

This clone was observed a single time. The chain combines TRBV29-1 with TRBJ2-7; D possibly corresponds to TRBD2 (5 bases). This CDR3 is built from 15 residues. From germline, CDR1 is SQVTM and CDR2 ANQGSEA. V was trimmed by 3 bases and J by 0 bases, leaving 15 bases between them. CDR3 residues: CSVERVGPPSYEQYF. For the CDR3, the DNA is TGCAGCGTTGAGAGGGTAGGGCCTCCCTCCTACGAGCAGTACTTC.

This clone showed up many times. The rearrangement joins TRBV10-2 to TRBJ1-1; the D is unclear. Trimming removed 6 bases from V and 1 base from J, with 9 bases in between. This CDR3 contains 13 residues. CDR1 and CDR2 (germline): WSHSY, SAAADI. The CDR3 spells CASSNYQNTEAFF. DNA for the CDR3: TGCGCCAGCAGCAACTACCAGAACACTGAAGCTTTCTTT.

The chain joins TRBV11-3 to TRBJ2-1, with TRBD1 identical over 8 bases. The CDR3 totals 14 residues. Germline V gene sequence: CDR1 SGHNT, CDR2 YENEEA. J gave up 8 bases and V 3 bases, and 6 bases lay outside the gene matches. The CDR3 reads CASSFGQGVYEQFF. The CDR3, as DNA: TGTGCCAGCAGCTTTGGACAGGGCGTCTATGAGCAGTTCTTC.